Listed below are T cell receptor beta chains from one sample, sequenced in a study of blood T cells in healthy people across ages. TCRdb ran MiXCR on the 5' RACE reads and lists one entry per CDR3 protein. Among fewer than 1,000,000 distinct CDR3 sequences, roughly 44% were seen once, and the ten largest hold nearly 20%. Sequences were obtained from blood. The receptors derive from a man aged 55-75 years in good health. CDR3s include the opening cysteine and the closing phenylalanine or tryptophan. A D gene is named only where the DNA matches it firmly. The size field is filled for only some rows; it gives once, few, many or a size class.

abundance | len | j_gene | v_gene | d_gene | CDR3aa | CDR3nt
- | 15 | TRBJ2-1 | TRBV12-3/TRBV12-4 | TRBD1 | CASSRGQGDYNEQFF | TGTGCCAGCAGCCGGGGACAGGGTGACTACAATGAGCAGTTCTTC
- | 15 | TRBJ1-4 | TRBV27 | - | CASKFDLGTNEKLFF | TGTGCCAGCAAGTTCGACCTGGGGACTAATGAAAAACTGTTTTTT
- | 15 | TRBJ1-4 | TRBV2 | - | CASISGGAEAEKLFF | TGTGCCAGCATATCAGGCGGGGCGGAGGCTGAAAAACTGTTTTTT
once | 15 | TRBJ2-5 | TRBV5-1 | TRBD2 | CASSSPGTSGETRYF | TGCGCCAGCAGCTCGCCCGGGACTAGCGGGGAGACCCGGTACTTC
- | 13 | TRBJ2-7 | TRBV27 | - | CASQPRADYEQYF | TGTGCCAGCCAACCTCGAGCGGACTACGAGCAGTACTTC
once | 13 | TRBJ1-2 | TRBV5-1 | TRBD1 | CASAPEQGGGYTF | TGCGCCAGCGCCCCCGAACAGGGGGGTGGCTACACCTTC
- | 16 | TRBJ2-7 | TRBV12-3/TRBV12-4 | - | CASSLARQAISYEQYF | TGTGCCAGCAGTTTAGCGCGACAGGCGATCTCCTACGAGCAGTACTTC
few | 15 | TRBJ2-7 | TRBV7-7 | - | CASMGPPPPDYEQYF | TGTGCTAGCATGGGTCCCCCGCCCCCCGATTACGAGCAGTACTTC
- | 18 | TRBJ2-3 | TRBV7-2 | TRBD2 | CASSSGLAGGPVIDTQYF | TGTGCCAGCAGCTCGGGACTAGCGGGGGGGCCGGTTATAGATACGCAGTATTTT
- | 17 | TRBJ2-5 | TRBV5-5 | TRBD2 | CASSSWTAGGFKETQYF | TGTGCCAGCAGCTCCTGGACAGCGGGGGGATTTAAAGAGACCCAGTACTTC
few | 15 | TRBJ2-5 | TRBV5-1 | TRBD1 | CASSPGTAQDETQYF | TGCGCCAGCAGCCCAGGGACAGCTCAGGACGAGACCCAGTACTTC
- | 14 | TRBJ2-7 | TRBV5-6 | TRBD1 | CATSVQGGVNEQYF | TGTGCCACCTCAGTACAGGGGGGTGTCAACGAGCAGTACTTC
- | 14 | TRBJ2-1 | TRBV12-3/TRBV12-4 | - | CASSSTLQGNEQFF | TGTGCCAGCAGTTCTACGTTACAGGGCAATGAGCAGTTCTTC
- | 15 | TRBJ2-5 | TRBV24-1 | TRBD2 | CATSDVEGLAETQYF | TGTGCCACCAGTGATGTGGAGGGACTAGCAGAGACCCAGTACTTC
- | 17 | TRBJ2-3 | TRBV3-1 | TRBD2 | CASSHMGGGAASDTQYF | TGTGCCAGCAGCCACATGGGGGGGGGTGCAGCCTCGGATACGCAGTATTTT
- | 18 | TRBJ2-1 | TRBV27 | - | CASSLNRGAPWFFNEQFF | TGTGCCAGCAGTTTAAACCGGGGGGCTCCCTGGTTTTTCAATGAGCAGTTCTTC
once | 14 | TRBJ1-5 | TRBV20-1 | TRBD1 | CSAPPGTVNQPQHF | TGCAGTGCACCGCCAGGGACAGTAAATCAGCCCCAGCATTTT
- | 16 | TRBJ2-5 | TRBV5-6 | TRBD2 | CASSSGLAVPSETQYF | TGTGCCAGCAGCTCGGGACTAGCGGTACCCTCAGAGACCCAGTACTTC
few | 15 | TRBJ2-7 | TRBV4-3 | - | CASSQFSTGSYEQYF | TGCGCCAGCAGCCAATTCTCAACGGGCTCCTACGAGCAGTACTTC
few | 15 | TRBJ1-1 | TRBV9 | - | CASSPPGSAGTEAFF | TGTGCCAGCAGCCCTCCAGGGTCTGCGGGTACTGAAGCTTTCTTT
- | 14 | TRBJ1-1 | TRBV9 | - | CASSVGPGPSEAFF | TGTGCCAGCAGCGTAGGTCCGGGACCCTCTGAAGCTTTCTTT
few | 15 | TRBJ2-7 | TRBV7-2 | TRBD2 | CASSLGWRRGGEQYF | TGTGCCAGCAGCTTAGGATGGCGGCGGGGGGGCGAGCAGTACTTC
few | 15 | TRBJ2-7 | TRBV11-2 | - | CASSPRGAGQYEQYF | TGTGCCAGCAGCCCTAGGGGGGCAGGGCAGTACGAGCAGTACTTC
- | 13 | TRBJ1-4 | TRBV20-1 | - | CSARGVEIEKLFF | TGCAGTGCTAGGGGGGTGGAGATCGAAAAACTGTTTTTT
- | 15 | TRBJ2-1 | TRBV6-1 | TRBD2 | CASSEGSGGHNEQFF | TGTGCCAGCAGTGAGGGTAGCGGGGGCCACAATGAGCAGTTCTTC
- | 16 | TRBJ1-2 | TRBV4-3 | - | CASSQDDVGGYYGYTF | TGCGCCAGCAGCCAAGACGACGTCGGGGGATACTATGGCTACACCTTC
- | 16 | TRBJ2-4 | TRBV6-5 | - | CASSYRATRAKNIQYF | TGTGCCAGCAGTTACCGGGCCACGAGAGCCAAAAACATTCAGTACTTC
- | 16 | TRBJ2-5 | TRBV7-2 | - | CASSLGGNRVIETQYF | TGTGCCAGCAGCTTAGGGGGGAACAGGGTCATCGAGACCCAGTACTTC
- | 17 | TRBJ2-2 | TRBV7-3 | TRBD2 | CASSLAPRGGNTGELFF | TGTGCCAGCAGCTTAGCCCCACGGGGGGGCAATACCGGGGAGCTGTTTTTT
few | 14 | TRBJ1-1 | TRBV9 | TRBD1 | CASSVGGTGVRAFF | TGTGCCAGCAGCGTAGGAGGGACAGGGGTACGGGCTTTCTTT
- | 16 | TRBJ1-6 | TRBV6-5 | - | CASSYSGGRPNEPLHF | TGTGCCAGCAGTTACTCGGGGGGTCGTCCGAATGAACCCCTCCACTTT
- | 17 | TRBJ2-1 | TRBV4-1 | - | CASSQDEDYDALWEQFF | TGCGCCAGCAGCCAAGATGAGGATTACGACGCTCTGTGGGAGCAGTTCTTC
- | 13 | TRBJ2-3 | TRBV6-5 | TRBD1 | CASSDSYRGPAYF | TGTGCCAGCAGTGACTCCTACAGGGGCCCAGCGTATTTT
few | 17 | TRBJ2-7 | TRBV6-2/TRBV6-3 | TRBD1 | CASSHGQGRVSPGEQYF | TGTGCCAGCAGCCACGGACAGGGTCGGGTTTCACCGGGGGAGCAGTACTTC
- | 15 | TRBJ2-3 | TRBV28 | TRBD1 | CASSSGQAPRDTQYF | TGTGCCAGCAGTTCGGGACAGGCCCCTCGGGATACGCAGTATTTT
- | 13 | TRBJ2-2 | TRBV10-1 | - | CASSRDIPGELFF | TGCGCCAGCAGCAGGGACATTCCCGGGGAGCTGTTTTTT
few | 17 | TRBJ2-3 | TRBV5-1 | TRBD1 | CASSLKTGSMRTDTQYF | TGCGCCAGCAGCTTGAAGACAGGGTCGATGAGGACAGATACGCAGTATTTT
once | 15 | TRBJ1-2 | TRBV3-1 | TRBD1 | CASRPQGGRNYGYTF | TGTGCCAGCAGACCACAGGGGGGTCGTAACTATGGCTACACCTTC
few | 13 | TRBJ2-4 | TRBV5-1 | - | CASSLGQGGIQYF | TGCGCCAGCAGCTTGGGACAGGGAGGCATTCAGTACTTC
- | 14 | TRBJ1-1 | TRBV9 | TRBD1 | CASSFGQGDTEAFF | TGTGCCAGCAGTTTCGGACAGGGAGACACTGAAGCTTTCTTT
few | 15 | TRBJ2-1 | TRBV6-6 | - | CASTAGSSSYNEQFF | TGTGCCAGTACCGCGGGGTCCAGCTCCTACAATGAGCAGTTCTTC
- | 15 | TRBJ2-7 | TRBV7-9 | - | CATRNGDTSYNEQYF | TGTGCCACCAGAAACGGGGACACTTCCTACAATGAGCAGTACTTC
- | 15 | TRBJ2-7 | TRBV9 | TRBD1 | CASSVRDRSPSEQYF | TGTGCCAGCAGCGTCCGGGACAGGTCCCCATCCGAGCAGTACTTC
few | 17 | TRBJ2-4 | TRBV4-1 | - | CASSQSLGTLAKNIQYF | TGCGCCAGCAGCCAATCCTTGGGGACCCTAGCCAAAAACATTCAGTACTTC
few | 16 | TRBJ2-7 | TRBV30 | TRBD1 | CAWSGSGQGVLYEQYF | TGTGCCTGGAGTGGATCTGGACAGGGGGTCCTCTACGAGCAGTACTTC
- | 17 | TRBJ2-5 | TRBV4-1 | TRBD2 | CASSPTYGSGAEETQYF | TGCGCCAGCAGCCCCACCTACGGTAGCGGGGCGGAAGAGACCCAGTACTTC
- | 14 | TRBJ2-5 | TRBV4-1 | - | CASSLRHPQETQYF | TGCGCCAGCAGCCTCCGACACCCTCAAGAGACCCAGTACTTC
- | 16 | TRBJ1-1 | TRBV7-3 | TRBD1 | CASSPGQGKMNTEAFF | TGTGCCAGCAGCCCGGGACAGGGTAAAATGAACACTGAAGCTTTCTTT
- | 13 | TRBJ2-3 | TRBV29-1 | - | CSAEGGSGDTQYF | TGCAGCGCGGAGGGGGGGAGTGGGGATACGCAGTATTTT
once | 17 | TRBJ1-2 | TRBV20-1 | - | CSARPGEGRGRDYGYTF | TGCAGTGCTAGGCCCGGGGAGGGACGGGGAAGGGACTATGGCTACACCTTC
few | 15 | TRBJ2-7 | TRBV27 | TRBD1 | CASSARDRGFYEQYF | TGTGCCAGCAGTGCACGGGACAGGGGGTTCTACGAGCAGTACTTC